The present T cell receptor beta chain was sequenced within a study of memory CD4+ T cells and cytomegalovirus serostatus. The wider study: This sample comes from healthy Belgian adults, about 10 CMV seropositive, around 26 seronegative.

The data were produced by immunoSEQ multiplex PCR, yet TCRdb's version contains in-frame clones alone and is incomplete. The sample has 45,000 to 50,000 clones, approximately 78% seen once; the top ten hold 0.78%. Single viable CD3+CD4+CD8-CD45RO+ cells were sorted as the memory CD4+ T cells. Positive selection with CD4 microbeads enriched total CD4+ T cells. Material for sequencing was memory CD4+ T cells from blood. The receptor was derived from an adult in good health and CMV-seronegative.

CDR3 bases: TGTGCCAGCAGCTTAGACACGGCGGGCACTGAAGCTTTCTTT. Protein sequence: CASSLDTAGTEAFF. The chain has TRBV7-9 and TRBJ1-1; D remains ambiguous. The CDR3 has 14 amino acids. Trimming took 1 base from V and 4 from J, leaving 10 bases between them. Germline V gene lookup returns CDR1 SEHNR and CDR2 FQNEAQ (reference sequence).